This T cell receptor beta chain stems from a study of T-cell reconstitution after alpha-beta-depleted transplantation in children. General study findings and limits: Surviving recipient T cells and thymic progenitors accounted for the high day-60 TCRbeta diversity observed in some patients. Among T cells one year after transplant, newly produced cells accounted for most counts and diversity.

This CDR3 comprises 16 residues. Trimming stripped 0 bases from V and 4 bases from J, with 13 bases between. CDR1 and CDR2 from the germline V gene are LGHNA and YNFKEQ. The library targeted TCRbeta and was prepared with unique molecular identifiers. A single record per CDR3 protein comes from TCRdb applying MiXCR to the PCR reads. The repertoire holds some 830,000 distinct CDR3 sequences, with around 15% as singletons. This clonotype was picked up a small number of times. Its antigen is unknown. Source: PBMCs, mostly from graft donor cells, taken 360 days after TCRalphabeta/CD19-depleted stem cell transplant. The chain is built from TRBV4-2 and TRBJ2-1; TRBD2 might be the D (6 bases). The TCR sequence derives from a male patient aged 10-17 years who had a stem cell transplant for acute lymphoblastic leukemia, so the T cells may come from the graft donor. CDR3 sequence: CASSQEAQRVYNEQFF. The CDR3 bases are TGTGCCAGCAGCCAAGAGGCGCAGCGGGTTTACAATGAGCAGTTCTTC.